A single sample gave rise to the 18 T cell receptor beta chains below, sequenced in a study of cytomegalovirus exposure and HLA in healthy donors. The PCR was carried out with 60 Vbeta primers and 13 Jbeta primers. Clones were sequenced by immunoSEQ multiplex PCR, and TCRdb holds only the in-frame ones, with some missing. The data hold some 150,000 clones, with roughly 9.6% observed a single time. Source material: PBMCs. These receptors came from a woman aged 40 to 50 in good health and CMV-seropositive.

A note on this clone: The same CDR3 can be traced to other DNA sequences in this sample. The chain uses TRBV7-8 and TRBJ2-3; 15 bases align to TRBD2. Trimming at V came to 5 bases and at J to 4 bases, leaving 4 bases not matched to a gene. Per the germline V gene, CDR1 is SGHVS and CDR2 is FQNEAQ. CDR3 length equals 16 residues. CDR3 bases: TGTGCCAGCAGCACACGGACTAGCGGGGGGGCAGATACGCAGTATTTT. This translates into CASSTRTSGGADTQYF.

This CDR3 is CAISESGGGTGTVGQQYF. Here the CDR3 DNA reads TGTGCCATCAGTGAGTCAGGGGGGGGGACAGGAACCGTCGGCCAGCAGTACTTC. The V gene is TRBV10-3, the J gene TRBJ2-7, with D possibly matching TRBD1 (8 bases). This CDR3 region has 18 residues. The V and J ends lost 0 bases and 8 bases respectively, with 26 bases between them. Germline CDR1 reads ENHRY; CDR2 reads SYGVKD.

The table lists this clone with a few counts. The chain recombines TRBV15 with TRBJ2-5; possibly TRBD2 for D (5 bases). CDR3 length: 15 amino acids. V was clipped by 0 bases and J by 1 base, with 9 bases between them. Germline loops: CDR1 LNHNV, CDR2 YYDKDF (reference sequence). This CDR3 reads CATSRDGSSQETQYF. The CDR3 DNA reads as TGTGCCACCAGCAGAGATGGGAGTAGCCAAGAGACCCAGTACTTC.

The sample holds a few counts of this clone. The chain is built from TRBV4-1 and TRBJ1-1; 7 bases map to TRBD1. This CDR3 comprises 14 residues. CDR1 MGHRA and CDR2 YSYEKL come from the germline V gene. The ends lost 1 base at V and 1 base at J; junction bases unmatched: 0. The CDR3 reads CASSQAGGNTEAFF. CDR3 nucleotides: TGCGCCAGCAGCCAAGCAGGGGGGAACACTGAAGCTTTCTTT.

J is TRBJ2-3 and V is TRBV5-1; TRBD2 agrees at 12 bases. The V and J ends lost 0 bases and 1 base, in that order; junction bases with no gene match: 6. Germline CDR1 is SGHRS and CDR2 is YFSETQ. This CDR3 contains 18 residues. CDR3 in DNA: TGCGCCAGCAGCTTGGTCCCCCTAGCGGGGGGGCGCACAGATACGCAGTATTTT. Amino acid sequence: CASSLVPLAGGRTDTQYF.

This chain joins TRBV10-2 and TRBJ2-1, with 7 bases aligning to TRBD1. Trimming removed 8 bases from V and 0 bases from J; junction bases left unmatched: 1. Germline V gives CDR1 WSHSY, CDR2 SAAADI. The CDR3 length is 13 residues. Here the CDR3 DNA reads TGCGCCAGCGCAGGGGGCTCCTACAATGAGCAGTTCTTC. Protein: CASAGGSYNEQFF.

This clone was picked up a small number of times. Other nucleotide sequences from this sample produce the same CDR3. V usage is TRBV5-1 and J usage is TRBJ1-1; 10 bases are a match to TRBD1. Germline loops: CDR1 SGHRS, CDR2 YFSETQ. Trimming took 4 bases from V and 4 from J; bases not matched to a gene: 7. The CDR3 is 15 residues long. The CDR3 DNA reads as TGCGCCAGCAGCGGCGGGACAGGGGAAGGCACTGAAGCTTTCTTT. Translating gives CASSGGTGEGTEAFF.

This clone came up a few times. The genes are TRBV19 and TRBJ1-2; 7 bases are shared with TRBD1. The CDR3 has 14 amino acids. The junction had 8 bases not matched to a gene; V was cut back by 5 bases and J by 5 bases. Germline V lookup: CDR1 LNHDA, CDR2 SQIVND (reference sequence). The CDR3 DNA reads TGTGCCAGTAGTTCCGGGGACAGCATTTATGGCTACACCTTC. This translates into CASSSGDSIYGYTF.

V gene TRBV5-1 combines with J gene TRBJ2-3, with 7 positions matching TRBD1. This CDR3 spans 14 amino acids. The germline CDR1 and CDR2 sequences are SGHRS and YFSETQ. The trim removed 5 bases at V and 2 bases at J, leaving 5 bases unmatched. The CDR3 DNA sequence: TGCGCCAGCAGTCTAACAGGGGCCACAGATACGCAGTATTTT. Protein sequence: CASSLTGATDTQYF.

This clone has more than one count but fewer than ten. This CDR3 reads CASRRTSADGEQYF. The CDR3 bases are TGTGCCAGCAGGCGTACTAGCGCCGACGGGGAGCAGTACTTC. This chain joins TRBV7-2 and TRBJ2-7; 7 bases line up with TRBD2. V was clipped by 6 bases and J by 7 bases; unmatched bases: 12. The CDR3 totals 14 residues. Germline V gene sequence: CDR1 SGHTA, CDR2 FQGNSA. Full variable domain (missing parts from reference TRBV7-2 and TRBJ2-7): GAGVSQSPSNKVTEKGKDVELRCDPISGHTALYWYRQSLGQGLEFLIYFQGNSAPDKSGLPSDRFSAERTGGSVSTLTIQRTQQEDSAVYLCASRRTSADGEQYFGPGTRLTVT.

This clone was seen once. V and J are TRBV19 and TRBJ2-2; 7 nucleotides align to TRBD1. The CDR3 covers 15 residues. The ends lost 5 bases at V and 1 base at J; junction bases unmatched: 4. Germline V gives CDR1 LNHDA, CDR2 SQIVND (reference sequence). The CDR3 reads CASSPRQGNTGELFF. The CDR3 DNA sequence: TGTGCCAGTAGTCCCCGACAGGGGAACACCGGGGAGCTGTTTTTT.

The rearrangement links TRBV6-5 to TRBJ2-7; maybe TRBD1 (6 bases). V was shortened by 4 bases and J by 6 bases, with 16 bases between the two germline ends. This CDR3 contains 14 residues. Germline V lookup: CDR1 MNHEY, CDR2 SVGAGI. CDR3 region: CASSSRGLRGEQYF. CDR3 sequence (DNA): TGTGCCAGCAGTTCCAGGGGTCTTCGTGGCGAGCAGTACTTC.

V and J are TRBV5-1 and TRBJ2-5, with D hard to call. This CDR3 has 15 residues. Germline-derived CDR1 and CDR2 are SGHRS and YFSETQ. Trimming pared 0 bases from V and 1 base from J, leaving 10 bases between. CDR3 amino acids: CASSLGDTIQETQYF. CDR3 DNA: TGCGCCAGCAGCTTGGGAGACACCATCCAAGAGACCCAGTACTTC.

The chain recombines TRBV7-2 with TRBJ2-7, with 9 bases matching TRBD2. The junction had 2 bases not matched to a gene; V was cut back by 1 base and J by 4 bases. This CDR3 is 14 amino acids long. Germline V CDR1 and CDR2: SGHTA, FQGNSA. DNA of the CDR3: TGTGCCAGCAGCTTAGACAGCGGGGGGTACGAGCAGTACTTC. This gives the protein CASSLDSGGYEQYF. Variable domain in full (rest from reference TRBV7-2 and TRBJ2-7): GAGVSQSPSNKVTEKGKDVELRCDPISGHTALYWYRQSLGQGLEFLIYFQGNSAPDKSGLPSDRFSAERTGGSVSTLTIQRTQQEDSAVYLCASSLDSGGYEQYFGPGTRLTVT.

The chain couples TRBV15 to TRBJ1-4, with 8 bases aligning to TRBD1. Germline-derived CDR1 and CDR2 are LNHNV and YYDKDF (reference sequence). This CDR3 is 17 amino acids long. Germline trimming cut 0 bases from V and 5 bases from J; bases unmatched to any gene: 8. The DNA of the CDR3 is TGTGCCACCAGCAGAGAATTATGGACAGGGTCCAATGAAAAACTGTTTTTT. Protein sequence: CATSRELWTGSNEKLFF. The full variable domain, completed using reference TRBV15 and TRBJ1-4, is DAMVIQNPRYQVTQFGKPVTLSCSQTLNHNVMYWYQQKSSQAPKLLFHYYDKDFNNEADTPDNFQSRRPNTSFCFLDIRSPGLGDTAMYLCATSRELWTGSNEKLFFGSGTQLSVL.

V gene TRBV5-4 combines with J gene TRBJ2-7; 7 nucleotides agree with TRBD1. Germline lookup yields CDR1 SGHNT and CDR2 YYREEE (reference sequence). The CDR3 contains 14 residues. Trimming at V came to 3 bases and at J to 4 bases, leaving 7 bases not matched to a gene. The CDR3 DNA follows: TGTGCCAGCAGCTCGACAGGGTCCTCTTACGAGCAGTACTTC. Amino acids: CASSSTGSSYEQYF.

The chain is built from TRBV2 and TRBJ2-3; D perhaps matches TRBD2 (7 bases). Between the trimmed V and J ends, which lost 8 bases and 6 bases, there was a span of 15 bases. Germline V lookup: CDR1 SNHLY, CDR2 FYNNEI. This CDR3 has 13 residues. CDR3: CASDTGGRDTQYF. The CDR3 bases are TGTGCCAGCGACACGGGGGGCAGGGATACGCAGTATTTT.

The CDR3 spells CASSQVQGSYTF. The CDR3 DNA is TGTGCCAGCAGCCAAGTACAGGGGAGCTACACCTTC. The gene calls are TRBV16 and TRBJ1-2, with 7 nucleotides matching TRBD1. With V trimmed by 2 bases and J by 9 bases, 3 bases remained unmatched. Germline V CDR1 and CDR2: KGHSY, FQNENV. The CDR3 covers 12 residues. The variable domain in full, with the rest retrieved from reference TRBV16 and TRBJ1-2, is GEEVAQTPKHLVRGEGQKAKLYCAPIKGHSYVFWYQQVLKNEFKFLISFQNENVFDETGMPKERFSAKCLPNSPCSLEIQATKLEDSAVYFCASSQVQGSYTFGSGTRLTVV.